Given below is one T cell receptor (beta chain) in context. Its specificity is not known. PCR was performed a second time for about 6 to 12 cycles using a sample-barcoded 5' primer and a J-beta primer mix. TCRdb processed the 5' RACE reads anew with MiXCR; each CDR3 protein has one entry. The sample lists 1.6 million or so distinct CDR3 sequences, about 35% occurring once. The entry originates in a study of blood T cells in healthy people across ages. About the study: Template switching recovered approximately one barcoded beta molecule for every two T cells.

The ends lost 2 bases at V and 4 bases at J; junction bases unmatched: 6. Germline V gene data show CDR1 as LGHDT and CDR2 as YNNKEL (reference sequence). CDR3 length equals 16 residues. Notes on the study in general: It was not possible, with unsorted PBMCs, to conclusively compare naive and antigen-experienced cells. Naive CD4+ cell counts and diversity both ran higher in long-lived than in aged donors.

The receptor was derived from a woman in her twenties or thirties in good health. Specimen: blood. The chain is built from TRBV3-1 and TRBJ2-5; 11 nucleotides line up with TRBD2. CDR3 protein: CASSQLRLAGRETQYF. Written as DNA, the CDR3 is TGTGCCAGCAGCCAACTCAGACTAGCGGGGAGAGAGACCCAGTACTTC.